A single sample is the source of the 8 T cell receptor beta chains below, sequenced in a study of cytomegalovirus exposure and HLA in healthy donors. The study ran its PCR with 60 Vbeta and 13 Jbeta primers. Profiled with immunoSEQ multiplex PCR; TCRdb holds only in-frame clones, not every one. Of about 140,000 clones listed, 73% were seen once; the top ten hold around 1.4%. The sequencing input was PBMCs. The receptors shown here come from a middle-aged woman in good health and CMV-seronegative.

The gene calls are TRBV10-3 and TRBJ2-2; TRBD1 is a possible D gene (5 bases). Per the germline V gene, CDR1 is ENHRY and CDR2 is SYGVKD. The CDR3 loop spans 15 amino acids. V was trimmed by 9 bases and J by 0 bases, leaving 14 bases between them. CDR3 sequence reads: CAISDRSANTGELFF. The CDR3 region has the DNA TGTGCCATTTCCGACAGAAGCGCGAACACCGGGGAGCTGTTTTTT.

The chain has TRBV6-5 and TRBJ1-5; possible D gene TRBD1, 6 bases. CDR3 length: 15 amino acids. Trimming cost V 0 bases and J 4 bases, with 10 bases left between them. The germline gives CDR1 MNHEY, CDR2 SVGAGI. DNA of the CDR3: TGTGCCAGCAGTTACTCGATAACAGGGAATCAGCCCCAGCATTTT. As protein: CASSYSITGNQPQHF.

The J gene is TRBJ1-2, the V gene TRBV7-9; D unresolved. The CDR3 runs to 14 residues. The germline V and J ends were trimmed by 1 base and 0 bases, with 6 bases remaining between them. Germline lookup yields CDR1 SEHNR and CDR2 FQNEAQ (reference sequence). CDR3 residues: CASSLVTTNYGYTF. CDR3 nucleotides: TGTGCCAGCAGCTTAGTGACAACTAACTATGGCTACACCTTC.

V usage is TRBV9 and J usage is TRBJ1-4; no clear D gene. Trimming pared 0 bases from V and 2 bases from J, leaving 8 bases between. There are 15 residues in the CDR3. Germline lookup yields CDR1 SGDLS and CDR2 YYNGEE. The CDR3 loop reads CASSVESRTNEKLFF. The CDR3 bases are TGTGCCAGCAGCGTAGAATCTAGGACTAATGAAAAACTGTTTTTT.

This chain links TRBV7-3 with TRBJ2-1, with D perhaps matching TRBD2 (6 bases). Germline assignment: CDR1 SGHTA and CDR2 FQGTGA. This CDR3 is built from 15 residues. Between the trimmed V and J ends, which lost 1 base and 3 bases, there was a span of 10 bases. DNA of the CDR3: TGTGCCAGCAGCTTAATAGCGGATAACTACAATGAGCAGTTCTTC. It specifies CASSLIADNYNEQFF.

V usage is TRBV5-1 and J usage is TRBJ2-5; tentatively, D is TRBD2 (6 bases). The CDR3 has 16 residues. V lost 0 bases and J 5 bases, leaving 17 bases between the germline ends. CDR1 SGHRS and CDR2 YFSETQ come from the germline V gene. For the CDR3, the DNA is TGCGCCAGCAGCTTGGAAGGCCTTAGCGGCGGGGAGACCCAGTACTTC. As protein: CASSLEGLSGGETQYF. The whole variable domain, remainder taken from reference TRBV5-1 and TRBJ2-5, is KAGVTQTPRYLIKTRGQQVTLSCSPISGHRSVSWYQQTPGQGLQFLFEYFSETQRNKGNFPGRFSGRQFSNSRSEMNVSTLELGDSALYLCASSLEGLSGGETQYFGPGTRLLVL.

CDR3 sequence (DNA): TGCGCCAGCAGCCAAGACGGGACAGAAGCTTTCTTT. Translation gives CASSQDGTEAFF. The chain couples TRBV4-1 to TRBJ1-1; perhaps TRBD1 as D (6 bases). CDR3 length equals 12 residues. CDR1 and CDR2 (germline): MGHRA, YSYEKL. V lost 0 bases, J lost 8 bases, and 7 bases lay in between.

This clone was found a few times. J is TRBJ1-1 and V is TRBV6-5; TRBD1 matches at 10 bases. This CDR3 region has 14 residues. Germline-derived CDR1 and CDR2 are MNHEY and SVGAGI. The V and J ends lost 5 bases and 8 bases, in that order; junction bases with no gene match: 8. The DNA of the CDR3 is TGTGCCAGCAGTCTACTCGGGACAGGGGACGAAGCTTTCTTT. Amino acids: CASSLLGTGDEAFF.